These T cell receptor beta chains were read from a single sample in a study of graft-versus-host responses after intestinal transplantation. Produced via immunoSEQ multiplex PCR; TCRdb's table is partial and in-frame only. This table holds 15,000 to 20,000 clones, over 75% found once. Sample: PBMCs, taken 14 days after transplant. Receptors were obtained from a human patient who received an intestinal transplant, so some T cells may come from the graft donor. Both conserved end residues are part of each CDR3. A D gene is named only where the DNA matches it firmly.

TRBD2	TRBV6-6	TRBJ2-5	CASSYALAGETQYF	TGTGCCAGCAGTTACGCTCTAGCGGGAGAGACCCAGTACTTC
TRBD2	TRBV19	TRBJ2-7	CASSMGLAYYEQYF	TGTGCCAGTAGTATGGGACTAGCGTACTACGAGCAGTACTTC
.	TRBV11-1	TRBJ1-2	CASSLLRGTGMANYGYTF	TGTGCCAGCAGCTTATTAAGGGGCACAGGGATGGCTAACTATGGCTACACCTTC
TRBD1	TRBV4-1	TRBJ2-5	CASSQLLQGAPMETQYF	TGCGCCAGCAGCCAGCTGCTACAGGGGGCCCCTATGGAGACCCAGTACTTC
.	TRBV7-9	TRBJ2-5	CASSYQEETQYF	TGTGCCAGCAGCTACCAGGAAGAGACCCAGTACTTC
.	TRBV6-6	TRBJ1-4	CASRLNGGPNEKLFF	TGTGCCAGCAGGTTGAACGGGGGCCCTAATGAAAAACTGTTTTTT
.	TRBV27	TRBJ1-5	CASSLTRNQPQHF	TGTGCCAGCAGTTTAACCCGTAATCAGCCCCAGCATTTT
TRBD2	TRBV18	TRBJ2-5	CASSPWGTSSQETQYF	TGTGCCAGCTCACCATGGGGGACTAGCAGCCAAGAGACCCAGTACTTC
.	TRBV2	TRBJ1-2	CASTGTYGYTF	TGTGCCAGCACAGGGACCTATGGCTACACCTTC
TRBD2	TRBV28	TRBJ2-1	CASSSPGTSGSSYNEQFF	TGTGCCAGCAGTTCTCCCGGGACTAGCGGCTCATCCTACAATGAGCAGTTCTTC
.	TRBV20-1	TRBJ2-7	CSASRDYEQYF	TGCAGTGCTAGTCGGGACTACGAGCAGTACTTC
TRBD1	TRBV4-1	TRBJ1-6	CASSQGGTGNSPLHF	TGCGCCAGCAGCCAAGGAGGGACAGGCAATTCACCCCTCCACTTT
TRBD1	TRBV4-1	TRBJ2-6	CASSQLGQGVAGANVLTF	TGCGCCAGCAGCCAACTTGGACAGGGTGTCGCTGGGGCCAACGTCCTGACTTTC
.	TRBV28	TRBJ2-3	CASSLYPRGGRSPDTQYF	TGTGCCAGCAGTTTATACCCCCGGGGTGGAAGGAGCCCAGATACGCAGTATTTT
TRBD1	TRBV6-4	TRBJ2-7	CASSPNPQTGKYEQYF	TGTGCCAGCAGTCCCAATCCTCAGACAGGGAAGTACGAGCAGTACTTC
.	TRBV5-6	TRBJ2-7	CASSLSDGRKYF	TGTGCCAGCAGCTTGTCTGACGGACGCAAGTACTTC
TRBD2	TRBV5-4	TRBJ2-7	CASSSSGGGYEQYF	TGTGCCAGCAGCTCTAGCGGGGGAGGCTACGAGCAGTACTTC